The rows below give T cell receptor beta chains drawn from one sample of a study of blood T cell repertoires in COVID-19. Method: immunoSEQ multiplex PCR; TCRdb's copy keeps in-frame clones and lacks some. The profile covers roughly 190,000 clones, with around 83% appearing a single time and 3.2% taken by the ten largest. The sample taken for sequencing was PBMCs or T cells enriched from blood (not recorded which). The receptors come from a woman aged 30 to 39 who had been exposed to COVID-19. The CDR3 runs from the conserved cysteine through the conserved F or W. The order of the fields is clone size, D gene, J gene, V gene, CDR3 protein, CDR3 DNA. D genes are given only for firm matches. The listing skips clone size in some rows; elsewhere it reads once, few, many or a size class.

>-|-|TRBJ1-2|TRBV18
CASSFSDGYTF
TGTGCCAGCTCTTTTAGTGATGGCTACACCTTC
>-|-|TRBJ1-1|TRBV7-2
CASSSVNTEAFF
TGTGCCAGCAGCTCCGTAAACACTGAAGCTTTCTTT
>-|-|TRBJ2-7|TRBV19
CASSLESTASYEQYF
TGTGCCAGTAGCCTTGAATCGACAGCGTCCTACGAGCAGTACTTC
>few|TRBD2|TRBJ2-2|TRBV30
CAWSVTRGGGELFF
TGTGCCTGGAGCGTCACTCGGGGGGGCGGGGAGCTGTTTTTT
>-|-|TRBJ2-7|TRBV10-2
CASSEGSDTYF
TGCGCCAGCAGTGAAGGTTCCGACACGTACTTC
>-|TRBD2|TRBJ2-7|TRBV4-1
CASSQREGPYEQYF
TGCGCCAGCAGCCAGAGGGAGGGCCCCTACGAGCAGTACTTC
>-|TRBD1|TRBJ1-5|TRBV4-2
CASSQAGTGVSFRQPQHF
TGTGCCAGCAGCCAAGCCGGGACAGGGGTTTCCTTTCGGCAGCCCCAGCATTTT
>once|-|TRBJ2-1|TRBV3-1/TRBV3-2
CASSRPALAIDEQFF
TGTGCCAGCAGCCGTCCTGCACTAGCTATCGATGAGCAGTTCTTC
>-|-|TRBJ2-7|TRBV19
CASSPGSAGHLTYEQYF
TGTGCCAGTAGTCCCGGGTCAGCGGGACATCTTACCTACGAGCAGTACTTC
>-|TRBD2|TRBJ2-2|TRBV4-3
CASSQELAGGTNTGELFF
TGCGCCAGCAGCCAAGAACTAGCGGGGGGCACGAACACCGGGGAGCTGTTTTTT
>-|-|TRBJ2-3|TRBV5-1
CASSYGTPGPDTQYF
TGCGCCAGCAGCTACGGGACACCCGGCCCAGATACGCAGTATTTT
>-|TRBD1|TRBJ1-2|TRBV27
CASSLSIGTGGTNGYTF
TGTGCCAGCAGTTTATCGATTGGGACAGGGGGCACAAATGGCTACACCTTC
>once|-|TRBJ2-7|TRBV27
CASSLGFSYEQYF
TGTGCCAGCAGCCTAGGCTTCTCCTACGAGCAGTACTTC
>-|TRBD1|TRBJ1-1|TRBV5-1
CASSLSPFGTGEKFGEAFF
TGCGCCAGCAGCTTGTCCCCCTTCGGGACAGGGGAAAAATTTGGTGAAGCTTTCTTT